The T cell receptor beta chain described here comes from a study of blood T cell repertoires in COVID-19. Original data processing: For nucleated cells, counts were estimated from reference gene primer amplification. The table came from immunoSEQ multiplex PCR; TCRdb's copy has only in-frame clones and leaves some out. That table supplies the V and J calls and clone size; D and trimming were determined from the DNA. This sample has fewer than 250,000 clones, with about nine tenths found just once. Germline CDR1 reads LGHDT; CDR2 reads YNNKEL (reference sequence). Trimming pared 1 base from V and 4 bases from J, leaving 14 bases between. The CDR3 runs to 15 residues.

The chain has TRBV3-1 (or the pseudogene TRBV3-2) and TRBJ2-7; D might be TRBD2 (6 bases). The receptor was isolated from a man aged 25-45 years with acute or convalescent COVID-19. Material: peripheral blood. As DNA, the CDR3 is TGTGCCAGCAGCCAAGCTGGTAGCGGACCTTACGAGCAGTACTTC. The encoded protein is CASSQAGSGPYEQYF.